The entry that follows covers one TCR beta chain sequence. Its antigen is unknown. TCR alpha and beta CDR3 regions were amplified from RNA using iRepertoire nested multiplex PCR. Tissue mRNA or PBMC total RNA, about 90-400 ng, went into one-step reverse transcription and amplification. MiXCR, run by TCRdb on the multiplex PCR reads, gives a single entry per CDR3 protein. The sample has tens of thousands of distinct CDR3 sequences; about 23% are singletons. The data were taken from a study of glioma-infiltrating T cells. Germline V lookup: CDR1 SGHRS, CDR2 YFSETQ. CDR3 length equals 14 residues. The V and J ends lost 2 bases and 3 bases respectively, with 10 bases between them. Study-level results: Above-expected tissue-blood divergence occurred in all gliomas, most in low-grade ones. Very few CDR3 sequences were shared between tissue and blood.

The V gene is TRBV5-1, the J gene TRBJ2-3; D may be TRBD1 (5 bases). Sequencing used glioma tissue, nonneoplastic brain tissue, or PBMCs (not recorded which). The sequence derives from a human donor with low-grade glioma or glioblastoma, undergoing nonglioma brain surgery, or in good health (not recorded which). CDR3 amino acids: CASSFTSGTDTQYF. The CDR3 DNA follows: TGCGCCAGCAGCTTCACATCAGGGACAGATACGCAGTATTTT. Using reference TRBV5-1 and TRBJ2-3 for the parts outside the CDR3, the full variable domain is KAGVTQTPRYLIKTRGQQVTLSCSPISGHRSVSWYQQTPGQGLQFLFEYFSETQRNKGNFPGRFSGRQFSNSRSEMNVSTLELGDSALYLCASSFTSGTDTQYFGPGTRLTVL.